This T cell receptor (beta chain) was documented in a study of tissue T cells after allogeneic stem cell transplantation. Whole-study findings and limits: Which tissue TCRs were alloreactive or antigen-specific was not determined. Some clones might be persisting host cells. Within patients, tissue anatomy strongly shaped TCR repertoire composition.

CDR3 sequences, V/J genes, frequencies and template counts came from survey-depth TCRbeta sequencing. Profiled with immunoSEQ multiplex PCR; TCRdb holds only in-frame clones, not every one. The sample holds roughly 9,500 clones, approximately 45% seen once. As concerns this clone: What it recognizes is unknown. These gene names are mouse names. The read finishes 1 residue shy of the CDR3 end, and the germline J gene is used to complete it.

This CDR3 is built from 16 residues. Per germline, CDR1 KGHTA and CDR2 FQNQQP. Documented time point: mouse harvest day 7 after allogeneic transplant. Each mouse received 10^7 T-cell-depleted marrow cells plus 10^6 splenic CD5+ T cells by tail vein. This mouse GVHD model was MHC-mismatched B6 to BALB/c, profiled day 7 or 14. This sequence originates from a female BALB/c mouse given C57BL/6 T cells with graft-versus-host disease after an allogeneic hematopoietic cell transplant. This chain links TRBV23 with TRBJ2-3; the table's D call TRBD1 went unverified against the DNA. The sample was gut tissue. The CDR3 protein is CSSSQTGQGSAETLYF. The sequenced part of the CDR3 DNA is TGCTCCAGCAGTCAAACGGGACAGGGGAGTGCAGAAACGCTGTAT.